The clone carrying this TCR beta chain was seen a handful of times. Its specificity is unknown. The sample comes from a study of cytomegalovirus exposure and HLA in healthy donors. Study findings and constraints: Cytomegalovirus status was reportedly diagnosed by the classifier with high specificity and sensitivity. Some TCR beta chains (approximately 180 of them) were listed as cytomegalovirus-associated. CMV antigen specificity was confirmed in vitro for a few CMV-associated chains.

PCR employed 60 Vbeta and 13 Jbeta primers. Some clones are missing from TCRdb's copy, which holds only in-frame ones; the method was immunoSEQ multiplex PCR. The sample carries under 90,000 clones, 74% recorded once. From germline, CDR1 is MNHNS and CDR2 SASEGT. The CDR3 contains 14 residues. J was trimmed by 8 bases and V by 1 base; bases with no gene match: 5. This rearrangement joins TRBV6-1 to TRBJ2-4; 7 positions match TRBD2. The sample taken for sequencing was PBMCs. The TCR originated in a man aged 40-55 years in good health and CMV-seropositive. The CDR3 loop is CASSEVGGTHIQYF. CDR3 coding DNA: TGTGCCAGCAGTGAAGTGGGAGGGACGCACATTCAGTACTTC.